A selection of T cell receptor beta chains follows, all from one sample in a study of response to subunit inactivated influenza vaccine. TCRdb itself ran the RT-PCR reads through MiXCR, one entry per CDR3 protein. The sample includes some 540,000 distinct CDR3 sequences, 20% to 25% of them seen just once. The same data also went into a second study, on T cells expressing NK-cell markers.

This specimen was CD4+ T cells sorted from PBMCs, taken roughly 12 days after vaccination. These receptors all stem from a man aged 50 to 60 who received an inactivated influenza vaccine. Each CDR3 is given with its conserved first and last residue. The D gene is left open where the match is weak. Where a row states a size, it is once, few, many or the class of an expanded clone; other rows omit it.

V gene	D gene	J gene	clone size	CDR3 protein	CDR3 DNA
TRBV5-6	NA	TRBJ2-1	NA	CASSFDRSSYNEQFF	TGTGCCAGCAGCTTCGACAGAAGCTCCTACAATGAGCAGTTCTTC
TRBV20-1	NA	TRBJ2-1	once	CSVPQRLASYNEQFF	TGCAGTGTTCCGCAGCGCTTAGCATCCTACAATGAGCAGTTCTTC
TRBV14	NA	TRBJ2-3	NA	CASSRITDPDTQYF	TGTGCCAGCAGCCGAATAACAGATCCAGATACGCAGTATTTT
TRBV7-2	TRBD1	TRBJ1-2	NA	CASSSMRDRAGYGYTF	TGTGCCAGCAGTTCTATGCGGGACAGGGCGGGGTATGGCTACACCTTC
TRBV5-1	NA	TRBJ1-6	NA	CASSLAPHSPLHF	TGCGCCAGCAGCTTGGCTCCTCATTCACCCCTCCACTTT
TRBV7-9	NA	TRBJ1-4	NA	CASSPDAGISGEKLFF	TGTGCCAGCAGTCCAGACGCCGGGATCTCGGGTGAAAAACTGTTTTTT
TRBV5-1	NA	TRBJ2-7	many	CASSRGTPGVSEQYF	TGCGCCAGCAGCCGTGGAACCCCAGGGGTAAGCGAGCAGTACTTC
TRBV4-3	TRBD1	TRBJ1-2	NA	CASSRRLPGQGDPNYGYTF	TGCGCCAGCAGCCGAAGACTACCGGGACAGGGGGACCCTAACTATGGCTACACCTTC
TRBV6-5	TRBD1	TRBJ2-1	NA	CASSSRTGLHEQFF	TGTGCCAGCAGTTCTAGGACAGGATTACATGAGCAGTTCTTC
TRBV10-3	TRBD1	TRBJ2-3	many	CATFHRGSTDTQYF	TGTGCCACCTTTCACAGGGGTAGTACAGATACGCAGTATTTT
TRBV11-2	NA	TRBJ2-5	NA	CASSLEGGEGRETQYF	TGTGCCAGCAGCTTAGAGGGGGGAGAGGGTCGCGAGACCCAGTACTTC
TRBV6-2/TRBV6-3	NA	TRBJ2-1	many	CASSYNPLGPSRVEQFF	TGTGCCAGCAGTTACAACCCCCTCGGTCCTAGCAGGGTTGAGCAGTTCTTC
TRBV5-1	NA	TRBJ1-6	NA	CASNPTHHNSPLHF	TGCGCCAGCAACCCTACACACCATAATTCACCCCTCCACTTT
TRBV18	NA	TRBJ1-3	NA	CASSLFEMNSGNTIYF	TGTGCCAGCTCACTTTTCGAAATGAACTCTGGAAACACCATATATTTT
TRBV5-5	NA	TRBJ1-2	few	CASSLVQGWGYTF	TGTGCCAGCAGCTTGGTTCAGGGATGGGGCTACACCTTC
TRBV6-1	NA	TRBJ2-4	NA	CASSPLGGQGAKNIQYF	TGTGCCAGCAGTCCCCTCGGGGGGCAGGGAGCCAAAAACATTCAGTACTTC
TRBV7-2	TRBD2	TRBJ2-7	few	CASSATSGVSYEQYF	TGTGCCAGCAGCGCTACTAGCGGGGTTTCGTACGAGCAGTACTTC
TRBV27	TRBD1	TRBJ2-2	few	CASKGQMKNTGELFF	TGTGCCAGTAAGGGACAGATGAAGAACACCGGGGAGCTGTTTTTT
TRBV7-8	TRBD1	TRBJ2-7	NA	CASSLMGQGVFTYEQYF	TGTGCCAGCAGCTTAATGGGACAGGGGGTTTTCACCTACGAGCAGTACTTC
TRBV4-2	NA	TRBJ1-5	NA	CASSQEAAGSQPQHF	TGTGCCAGCAGCCAAGAAGCGGCAGGCAGTCAGCCCCAGCATTTT
TRBV10-3	NA	TRBJ2-2	NA	CAISDARAGELFF	TGTGCCATCAGCGACGCCCGGGCCGGGGAGCTGTTTTTT
TRBV7-8	NA	TRBJ2-1	NA	CASSLFPVSYNEQFF	TGTGCCAGCAGCTTATTCCCCGTCTCCTACAATGAGCAGTTCTTC
TRBV20-1	NA	TRBJ2-1	NA	CSASPSRAGNEQFF	TGCAGTGCTAGTCCTAGCCGGGCTGGCAATGAGCAGTTCTTC
TRBV6-1	NA	TRBJ1-1	NA	CASKGSATGNTEAFF	TGTGCCAGCAAAGGATCTGCGACAGGGAACACTGAAGCTTTCTTT
TRBV5-1	NA	TRBJ1-4	few	CASSLVRGSDEKLFF	TGCGCCAGCAGCTTGGTCCGGGGGTCTGATGAAAAACTGTTTTTT
TRBV24-1	TRBD2	TRBJ2-1	few	CATRTSGSSYNEQFF	TGTGCCACCAGGACTAGCGGGAGCTCCTACAATGAGCAGTTCTTC
TRBV12-3/TRBV12-4	NA	TRBJ1-3	few	CASSLKGGRRSGNTIYF	TGTGCCAGCAGTTTAAAAGGAGGGCGCCGCTCTGGAAACACCATATATTTT
TRBV10-2	NA	TRBJ2-1	NA	CASSDYGRVNEQFF	TGCGCCAGCAGTGACTACGGGCGGGTCAATGAGCAGTTCTTC